These T cell receptor beta chains were read from a single sample in a study of Ad26.COV2.S vaccination and SARS-CoV-2 variants. Produced via immunoSEQ multiplex PCR; TCRdb's table is partial and in-frame only. The sample carries a few hundred thousand clones, approximately 89% recorded once. The starting material was peripheral blood, obtained in a trial of Ad26.COV2.S vaccine versus placebo. These receptors originate from a person between 18 and 65 years old who received the Ad26.COV2.S COVID-19 vaccine or a placebo. CDR3s include the opening cysteine and the closing phenylalanine or tryptophan.

J gene,V gene,CDR3 protein
TRBJ1-3,TRBV5-1,CASSLAGGLSSGNTIYF
TRBJ2-3,TRBV20-1,CSASALIWTSGSTDTQYF
TRBJ1-2,TRBV13,CASSYLAGSNYGYTF
TRBJ2-5,TRBV12-3/TRBV12-4,CASTPGQGETQYF
TRBJ2-2,TRBV9,CASSVGGSNTGELFF
TRBJ2-4,TRBV10-3,CAIGTIGTGKNIQYF
TRBJ2-2,TRBV9,CASSGLATAGELFF
TRBJ2-1,TRBV3-1/TRBV3-2,CASSQVAGIEQFF
TRBJ2-3,TRBV7-3,CASSSGGSTDTQYF
TRBJ2-5,TRBV7-3,CASSLSNEETQYF
TRBJ1-5,TRBV28,CASSSPTGGLHQPQHF
TRBJ1-1,TRBV3-1/TRBV3-2,CASSRGANTEAFF
TRBJ2-7,TRBV3-1/TRBV3-2,CASSQELTSVPTYEQYF
TRBJ2-1,TRBV6-2/TRBV6-3,CASSLAGSNEQFF
TRBJ2-5,TRBV5-1,CASSLVSASGSQETQYF
TRBJ2-7,TRBV4-1,CASSSPGQVIYEQYF
TRBJ1-1,TRBV5-1,CASSETSLNTEAFF
TRBJ1-3,TRBV5-1,CASSAQGSGNTIYF
TRBJ2-1,TRBV27,CASSHQVMSGTRSEQFF
TRBJ1-1,TRBV4-1,CASSQDTRGSTEAFF
TRBJ2-3,TRBV7-9,CASSLAMRDGTDTQYF
TRBJ2-1,TRBV5-8,CASSLGTSGRGGEQFF
TRBJ2-7,TRBV27,CASSLVGSYEQYF
TRBJ1-2,TRBV15,CATSRGERSAYGYTF
TRBJ2-3,TRBV24-1,CATSGDGRSTDTQYF
TRBJ1-5,TRBV6-1,CASSELSRRQPQHF